A single sample gave rise to the 22 T cell receptor beta chains below, sequenced in a study of shared clonotypes between healthy human individuals. Profiled with immunoSEQ multiplex PCR; TCRdb holds only in-frame clones, not every one. The sample has over 2,000,000 clones; roughly 93% are singletons. Naive CD8 cells were CD45RO-negative, positively selected for CCR7, excluding terminally differentiated effector memory CD45RA+ cells. The sequencing input was naive CD8+ T cells from PBMCs. Receptor source: a young man in good health. Some clones in this sample may be carry-over from other donors' samples.

The gene calls are TRBV6-6 and TRBJ2-5; D unresolved. Germline CDR1 and CDR2: MNHNY and SVGAGI (reference sequence). The CDR3 runs 15 residues. Trimming stripped 0 bases from V and 5 bases from J, with 13 bases between. The CDR3 is CASSYSISEGETQYF. Written as DNA, the CDR3 is TGTGCCAGCAGTTACTCGATTAGTGAAGGGGAGACCCAGTACTTC.

The genes are TRBV6-5 and TRBJ1-1, with 10 bases matching TRBD1. The V gene end was trimmed by 7 bases and the J gene end by 4 bases; junction bases not matched to a gene: 9. This CDR3 has 15 amino acids. The V gene's germline CDR1 is MNHEY and CDR2 SVGAGI. The CDR3 spells CASKPGQGSGTEAFF. The CDR3 DNA sequence: TGTGCCAGCAAACCGGGACAGGGGTCGGGCACTGAAGCTTTCTTT.

The chain's CDR3 is CAIMTNTEAFF. The CDR3 nucleotides read TGTGCCATCATGACGAACACTGAAGCTTTCTTT. This chain connects TRBV28 to TRBJ1-1; D uncertain. The CDR3 has 11 residues. Germline CDR1 and CDR2: MDHEN and SYDVKM. V lost 10 bases to trimming and J lost 1 base, with 7 bases between them.

Comment on this clone: Other DNA sequences in this specimen translate into the identical CDR3. V and J are TRBV9 and TRBJ2-7; 7 positions match TRBD2. The germline CDR1 and CDR2 sequences are SGDLS and YYNGEE. This CDR3 has 15 residues. V lost 0 bases, J lost 0 bases, and 3 bases stayed unmatched. Here the CDR3 reads CASSVGGLHSYEQYF. CDR3 in DNA: TGTGCCAGCAGCGTAGGGGGACTACACTCCTACGAGCAGTACTTC.

Comment on this clone: A single base is all that separates this from a far larger clone, so a read error is likely. J is TRBJ2-3 and V is TRBV9, with D maybe TRBD2 (6 bases). Looked up from germline, CDR1 is SGDLS and CDR2 is YYNGEE. This CDR3 spans 18 amino acids. V was clipped by 3 bases and J by 3 bases, with 23 bases between them. CDR3 loop: CASSESSRRAILTDTQYF. The CDR3 nucleotides read TGTGCCAGCAGCGAATCAAGCAGGAGGGCCATTTTAACAGATACGCAGTATTTT.

The chain links TRBV28 to TRBJ1-6; TRBD1 is a possible D gene (6 bases). V lost 3 bases to trimming and J lost 10 bases, with 13 bases between them. This CDR3 has 14 amino acids. Per the germline V gene, CDR1 is MDHEN and CDR2 is SYDVKM. This CDR3 is CASSFQGFNSPLHF. The CDR3, as DNA: TGTGCCAGCAGTTTCCAGGGGTTTAACTCACCCCTCCACTTT.

The chain joins TRBV11-2 to TRBJ2-7; the match to TRBD2 covers 7 bases. This CDR3 is built from 17 residues. CDR1 is SGHAT and CDR2 is FQNNGV in the germline V gene. Germline trimming cut 1 base from V and 3 bases from J; bases unmatched to any gene: 12. The CDR3, as DNA: TGTGCCAGCAGCTTAGGGGCGACTAGCCCTGATCTCTACGAGCAGTACTTC. Its protein is CASSLGATSPDLYEQYF. The variable domain in full, completed from reference TRBV11-2 and TRBJ2-7, reads EAGVAQSPRYKIIEKRQSVAFWCNPISGHATLYWYQQILGQGPKLLIQFQNNGVVDDSQLPKDRFSAERLKGVDSTLKIQPAKLEDSAVYLCASSLGATSPDLYEQYFGPGTRLTVT.

The genes are TRBV15 and TRBJ2-3; 12 bases fit TRBD1. With 8 bases clipped from V and 3 bases from J, the junction kept 6 bases outside the gene matches. The V gene's germline CDR1 is LNHNV and CDR2 YYDKDF (reference sequence). The CDR3 is 15 residues long. The chain's CDR3 is CATGRDRGRTDTQYF. The CDR3 DNA reads as TGTGCCACCGGGCGGGACAGGGGGCGAACAGATACGCAGTATTTT. The full variable domain, its missing parts supplied by reference TRBV15 and TRBJ2-3, is DAMVIQNPRYQVTQFGKPVTLSCSQTLNHNVMYWYQQKSSQAPKLLFHYYDKDFNNEADTPDNFQSRRPNTSFCFLDIRSPGLGDTAMYLCATGRDRGRTDTQYFGPGTRLTVL.

This chain uses TRBV5-8 with TRBJ1-2, with D possibly matching TRBD1 (5 bases). Trimming removed 4 bases from V and 5 bases from J, with 18 bases in between. The CDR3 extends over 15 amino acids. Germline CDR1 SGHTS, CDR2 YDEGEE. The CDR3 DNA reads as TGTGCCAGCAGCCCCTCGGGTTGGGGCGGATATGGCTACACCTTC. Its protein product is CASSPSGWGGYGYTF. The variable domain in full, with the rest retrieved from reference TRBV5-8 and TRBJ1-2, is EAGVTQSPTHLIKTRGQQATLRCSPISGHTSVYWYQQALGLGLQFLLWYDEGEERNRGNFPPRFSGRQFPNYSSELNVNALELEDSALYLCASSPSGWGGYGYTFGSGTRLTVV.

On this clone: The sample has other DNA sequences that encode this CDR3 too. The CDR3 here is CASSQGGAYEQYF. The CDR3 DNA reads as TGTGCCAGCAGCCAAGGGGGGGCTTACGAGCAGTACTTC. The chain combines TRBV4-2 with TRBJ2-7; perhaps D is TRBD1 or TRBD2 (6 bases each). This CDR3 spans 13 amino acids. The V end lost 1 base, the J end lost 4 bases, and 8 bases lay between the germline ends. Germline CDR1 and CDR2: LGHNA and YNFKEQ.

The rearrangement links TRBV7-9 to TRBJ2-2; 7 bases match TRBD1. The length of the CDR3 is 15 residues. Germline loops: CDR1 SEHNR, CDR2 FQNEAQ (reference sequence). V shed 4 bases, J shed 4 bases, and the junction held 6 bases outside the gene matches. The CDR3 sequence is CASSSTGTATGELFF. The CDR3 DNA is TGTGCCAGCAGCTCTACCGGGACAGCCACCGGGGAGCTGTTTTTT.

The rearrangement joins TRBV27 to TRBJ2-1; TRBD2 agrees at 9 bases. Germline loops: CDR1 MNHEY, CDR2 SMNVEV (reference sequence). The CDR3 sequence is 15 residues long. V gave up 2 bases and J gave up 8 bases; unmatched junction bases: 7. The DNA for the CDR3 is TGTGCCAGCAGTTTAGGTAGCGGGAGCGCCTATGAGCAGTTCTTC. It yields the protein CASSLGSGSAYEQFF.

About this clone itself: This same CDR3 is encoded by further DNA sequences in the sample. The rearrangement joins TRBV2 to TRBJ1-2, with 9 bases that match TRBD1. CDR3 length: 15 amino acids. The V gene end was trimmed by 2 bases and the J gene end by 2 bases; junction bases not matched to a gene: 3. Germline lookup yields CDR1 SNHLY and CDR2 FYNNEI. The CDR3 DNA follows: TGTGCCAGCAGTGAATGGACAGGGGACAACTATGGCTACACCTTC. Translated: CASSEWTGDNYGYTF.

The chain carries TRBV28 and TRBJ2-2, with TRBD2 identical over 7 bases. Germline CDR1 MDHEN, CDR2 SYDVKM. The CDR3 totals 15 residues. With 3 bases clipped from V and 1 base from J, the junction kept 2 bases outside the gene matches. The chain's CDR3 is CASSFQRENTGELFF. The CDR3 nucleotides are TGTGCCAGCAGTTTCCAGCGGGAGAACACCGGGGAGCTGTTTTTT.

The chain is built from TRBV2 and TRBJ1-5, with D hard to call. This CDR3 contains 13 residues. Germline CDR1 is SNHLY and CDR2 is FYNNEI. Trimming removed 6 bases from V and 2 bases from J, with 8 bases in between. The CDR3 DNA follows: TGTGCCAGCAGCGGAGAAGGCAATCAGCCCCAGCATTTT. Translated, it gives CASSGEGNQPQHF.

The chain combines TRBV18 with TRBJ2-5, with TRBD2 matching 8 bases. The CDR3 consists of 18 residues. Unmatched junction bases numbered 15, after V lost 4 bases and J lost 2 bases. Looked up from germline, CDR1 is KGHSH and CDR2 is LQKENI. CDR3 bases: TGTGCCAGCTCACGCCGGCGCCTAGCGGGTATACAACAAGAGACCCAGTACTTC. This codes for CASSRRRLAGIQQETQYF.

The V call is TRBV7-3, the J call TRBJ2-7; D call uncertain. Trimming took 0 bases from V and 5 from J, leaving 11 bases between them. This CDR3 contains 14 residues. Per the germline V gene, CDR1 is SGHTA and CDR2 is FQGTGA. The CDR3 protein is CASSLTGIIDEQYF. CDR3 sequence (DNA): TGTGCCAGCAGCTTAACAGGGATTATCGACGAGCAGTACTTC.

The V and J genes are TRBV4-3 and TRBJ2-1, with 8 nucleotides matching TRBD2. Trimming took 3 bases from V and 3 from J; bases not matched to a gene: 4. Germline lookup yields CDR1 LGHNA and CDR2 YSLEER. CDR3 length equals 15 residues. The chain's CDR3 is CASSQYGTSYNEQFF. The CDR3 region has the DNA TGCGCCAGCAGCCAGTACGGGACTAGCTACAATGAGCAGTTCTTC.

The rearrangement joins TRBV28 to TRBJ2-1, with D unclear. From germline, CDR1 is MDHEN and CDR2 SYDVKM. The CDR3 spans 12 residues. V was cut by 3 bases and J by 10 bases, with 10 bases left in between. The CDR3 coding sequence is TGTGCCAGCAGTTTCTCCAAGGGAGAGCAGTTCTTC. It translates to CASSFSKGEQFF. Combining the CDR3 with reference TRBV28 and TRBJ2-1 gives the whole variable domain DVKVTQSSRYLVKRTGEKVFLECVQDMDHENMFWYRQDPGLGLRLIYFSYDVKMKEKGDIPEGYSVSREKKERFSLILESASTNQTSMYLCASSFSKGEQFFGPGTRLTVL.

The chain is built from TRBV27 and TRBJ2-1, with D maybe TRBD2 (6 bases). V lost 7 bases and J 9 bases, leaving 19 bases between the germline ends. Germline CDR1 reads MNHEY; CDR2 reads SMNVEV (reference sequence). This CDR3 spans 14 amino acids. DNA for the CDR3: TGTGCCAGCACTGTCGGGGGAGGCCGTGGTGAGCAGTTCTTC. Amino acid sequence: CASTVGGGRGEQFF.

This chain links TRBV19 with TRBJ1-5; TRBD1 might be the D (5 bases). Trimming took 5 bases from V and 6 from J, leaving 17 bases between them. Per the germline V gene, CDR1 is LNHDA and CDR2 is SQIVND (reference sequence). The CDR3 sequence is 15 residues long. The CDR3 loop is CASSSVGGDVQPQHF. The CDR3 DNA sequence: TGTGCCAGTAGTTCGGTGGGGGGGGACGTTCAGCCCCAGCATTTT.

This chain's CDR3 is CASSSPGQNTEAFF. Written as DNA, the CDR3 is TGCGCCAGCAGCTCACCGGGACAGAACACTGAAGCTTTCTTT. The chain is built from TRBV5-1 and TRBJ1-1; D possibly corresponds to TRBD1 (6 bases). Germline CDR1 SGHRS, CDR2 YFSETQ. Trimming left V 3 bases short and J 1 base short, with 10 bases between. This CDR3 comprises 14 residues.